Each of the 21 T cell receptor beta chains below was sequenced from the same sample in a study of shared clonotypes between healthy human individuals. Sequenced by immunoSEQ multiplex PCR; TCRdb stores in-frame clones only, minus some. The table has 2 million to 3 million clones, 90% to 95% seen once. Sequencing was performed on naive CD4+ T cells from PBMCs. The sample's subset: CD45RA+ positively selected. Receptors originate from a young man in good health. Some clones in this sample may be carry-over from other donors' samples.

The chain combines TRBV2 with TRBJ2-1; unclear D gene. CDR1 is SNHLY and CDR2 is FYNNEI in the germline V gene. V was clipped by 7 bases and J by 6 bases, with 22 bases between them. There are 16 residues in the CDR3. DNA of the CDR3: TGTGCCAGCACCCCCTTCCCTCGCGGATGGAGCAATGAGCAGTTCTTC. Its protein product is CASTPFPRGWSNEQFF.

Concerning this clone: The sample carries other DNA sequences with the same CDR3. The gene calls are TRBV18 and TRBJ2-5; no clear D. This CDR3 is 12 amino acids long. V was cut by 2 bases and J by 5 bases, with 6 bases left in between. CDR1 and CDR2 (germline): KGHSH, LQKENI. CDR3: CASSPGLETQYF. CDR3 coding DNA: TGTGCCAGCTCACCAGGGTTGGAGACCCAGTACTTC.

This clone occurred once. The chain employs TRBV28 and TRBJ2-1, with D unclear. This CDR3 has 15 amino acids. CDR1 is MDHEN and CDR2 is SYDVKM in the germline V gene. Trimming stripped 5 bases from V and 1 base from J, with 12 bases between. DNA of the CDR3: TGTGCCAGCAGTCTCTTGGGCCGTTCCTACAATGAGCAGTTCTTC. It codes for CASSLLGRSYNEQFF.

The rearrangement uses TRBV5-1 and TRBJ1-1; D is uncertain. The CDR3 is 13 residues long. V was shortened by 4 bases and J by 4 bases, with 11 bases between the two germline ends. The germline V gene encodes CDR1 SGHRS and CDR2 YFSETQ. The CDR3 nucleotides are TGCGCCAGCAGCGCCGAGGGTGCCACTGAAGCTTTCTTT. It specifies CASSAEGATEAFF.

The V gene is TRBV7-9, the J gene TRBJ2-1; 11 nucleotides agree with TRBD2. Trimming at V came to 6 bases and at J to 5 bases, leaving 6 bases not matched to a gene. CDR1 is SEHNR, CDR2 FQNEAQ, per germline (reference sequence). This CDR3 contains 15 residues. Here the CDR3 reads CASRFTSGRNNEQFF. The CDR3 nucleotides are TGTGCCAGCAGGTTTACTAGCGGGAGAAACAATGAGCAGTTCTTC.

V and J are TRBV7-9 and TRBJ1-2; a possible D gene is TRBD1 (6 bases). V shed 5 bases and J shed 2 bases, with 15 bases lying between them. Germline CDR1 reads SEHNR; CDR2 reads FQNEAQ (reference sequence). The CDR3 is 15 amino acids. For the CDR3, the DNA is TGTGCCAGCAGCCCACAGGGACTACCCAACTATGGCTACACCTTC. Protein sequence: CASSPQGLPNYGYTF. Drawing the rest from reference TRBV7-9 and TRBJ1-2, the complete variable domain is DTGVSQNPRHKITKRGQNVTFRCDPISEHNRLYWYRQTLGQGPEFLTYFQNEAQLEKSRLLSDRFSAERPKGSFSTLEIQRTEQGDSAMYLCASSPQGLPNYGYTFGSGTRLTVV.

This clone is a singleton in its sample. The chain recombines TRBV5-6 with TRBJ1-2; TRBD1 is a possible D gene (6 bases). The CDR3 is 16 amino acids. CDR1 SGHDT and CDR2 YYEEEE come from the germline V gene. The V end was cut by 2 bases, the J end by 1 base, with 15 bases between. The CDR3 reads CASSFLDRGLNYGYTF. CDR3 nucleotide sequence: TGTGCCAGCAGCTTTCTGGACAGAGGACTTAACTATGGCTACACCTTC. Full variable domain (outside the CDR3, taken from reference TRBV5-6 and TRBJ1-2): DAGVTQSPTHLIKTRGQQVTLRCSPKSGHDTVSWYQQALGQGPQFIFQYYEEEERQRGNFPDRFSGHQFPNYSSELNVNALLLGDSALYLCASSFLDRGLNYGYTFGSGTRLTVV.

The chain carries TRBV18 and TRBJ1-2; 7 nucleotides line up with TRBD1. Germline CDR1 reads KGHSH; CDR2 reads LQKENI. This CDR3 has 16 amino acids. V shed 4 bases and J 1 base; nucleotides not matched to a gene: 9. CDR3 region: CASSLDRKPDNYGYTF. CDR3 nucleotide sequence: TGTGCCAGCTCACTGGACAGGAAACCTGATAACTATGGCTACACCTTC. Drawing the rest from reference TRBV18 and TRBJ1-2, the complete variable domain is NAGVMQNPRHLVRRRGQEARLRCSPMKGHSHVYWYRQLPEEGLKFMVYLQKENIIDESGMPKERFSAEFPKEGPSILRIQQVVRGDSAAYFCASSLDRKPDNYGYTFGSGTRLTVV.

The chain combines TRBV7-9 with TRBJ1-2; D might be TRBD1 (5 bases). Trimming removed 8 bases at V and 4 bases at J, with 14 bases between. CDR1 is SEHNR and CDR2 is FQNEAQ in the germline V gene (reference sequence). The CDR3 is 13 amino acids. CDR3 sequence: CASAGTAGYGYTF. CDR3 DNA: TGTGCCAGCGCCGGGACCGCAGGCTATGGCTACACCTTC.

The rearrangement joins TRBV27 to TRBJ2-5, with TRBD2 as a possible D gene (5 bases). Germline V lookup: CDR1 MNHEY, CDR2 SMNVEV (reference sequence). Trimming cost V 5 bases and J 4 bases, with 8 bases left between them. CDR3 length equals 12 residues. The CDR3 nucleotides read TGTGCCAGCAGTAAGGCGGGAGAGACCCAGTACTTC. This gives the protein CASSKAGETQYF.

This chain uses TRBV5-1 with TRBJ1-2, with D perhaps TRBD1 (5 bases). Germline V gene sequence: CDR1 SGHRS, CDR2 YFSETQ. The CDR3 totals 13 residues. V lost 4 bases to trimming and J lost 6 bases, with 13 bases between them. This CDR3 is CASSNQGANGYTF. The CDR3 DNA reads as TGCGCCAGCAGCAATCAGGGAGCGAATGGCTACACCTTC.

This chain uses TRBV5-1 with TRBJ1-2; D unclear. The CDR3 covers 14 residues. Trimming removed 4 bases at V and 6 bases at J, with 16 bases between. Germline CDR1 SGHRS, CDR2 YFSETQ. In DNA form, the CDR3 reads TGCGCCAGCAGCGGGTCGGGAGGGAGAAATGGCTACACCTTC. Amino acid sequence: CASSGSGGRNGYTF.

The rearrangement joins TRBV7-3 to TRBJ2-3; 11 bases map to TRBD2. Trimming removed 5 bases from V and 4 bases from J; junction bases left unmatched: 17. Germline values: CDR1 SGHTA, CDR2 FQGTGA. There are 19 residues in the CDR3. Here the CDR3 DNA reads TGTGCCAGCAGCCCGATGAGGACTAGCGGGCGGCGGTGGGCAGATACGCAGTATTTT. Translation: CASSPMRTSGRRWADTQYF.

This clone has a single count. The genes are TRBV6-6 and TRBJ1-4; D may be TRBD1 (5 bases). V was trimmed by 2 bases and J by 1 base, leaving 8 bases between them. This CDR3 has 15 amino acids. CDR1 is MNHNY and CDR2 is SVGAGI in the germline V gene (reference sequence). CDR3 region: CASSYRTLTNEKLFF. The CDR3 DNA reads as TGTGCCAGCAGTTACCGGACACTAACTAATGAAAAACTGTTTTTT.

V is TRBV9 and J is TRBJ2-1, with unresolved D. This CDR3 contains 13 residues. V shed 3 bases and J shed 8 bases, with 12 bases lying between them. Germline lookup yields CDR1 SGDLS and CDR2 YYNGEE. CDR3 amino acids: CASSAGLLDEQFF. The CDR3 DNA reads TGTGCCAGCAGCGCGGGCCTGTTGGATGAGCAGTTCTTC.

The V gene is TRBV28, the J gene TRBJ1-2; D possibly corresponds to TRBD1 (6 bases). The CDR3 extends over 16 amino acids. V shed 5 bases and J shed 0 bases, with 16 bases lying between them. Germline values: CDR1 MDHEN, CDR2 SYDVKM. The CDR3 region is CASSLGPWTANYGYTF. CDR3 bases: TGTGCCAGCAGTCTGGGCCCTTGGACAGCTAACTATGGCTACACCTTC.

CDR3 in amino acids: CASSPGDSRNTEAFF. CDR3 DNA sequence: TGTGCCAGCAGCCCGGGGGATAGTCGGAACACTGAAGCTTTCTTT. This chain connects TRBV7-9 to TRBJ1-1, with D maybe TRBD1 (5 bases). The CDR3 totals 15 residues. CDR1 and CDR2 (germline): SEHNR, FQNEAQ (reference sequence). V shed 5 bases and J shed 1 base, with 14 bases lying between them. The full variable domain, completed using reference TRBV7-9 and TRBJ1-1, is DTGVSQNPRHKITKRGQNVTFRCDPISEHNRLYWYRQTLGQGPEFLTYFQNEAQLEKSRLLSDRFSAERPKGSFSTLEIQRTEQGDSAMYLCASSPGDSRNTEAFFGQGTRLTVV.

The genes are TRBV29-1 and TRBJ2-3, with 7 bases fitting TRBD1. V lost 6 bases to trimming and J lost 2 bases; unmatched junction nucleotides: 5. This CDR3 spans 13 amino acids. Germline CDR1 is SQVTM and CDR2 is ANQGSEA. Written as DNA, the CDR3 is TGCAGCGTCGGGACAGTTTACACAGATACGCAGTATTTT. Residues: CSVGTVYTDTQYF.

To note about this clone: The identical CDR3 is also encoded by other nucleotide sequences in the sample. The rearrangement joins TRBV6-5 to TRBJ1-3; D gene unclear. CDR3 size: 14 residues. Germline values: CDR1 MNHEY, CDR2 SVGAGI. Trimming shortened V by 2 bases and J by 0 bases, and 5 bases separated the two germline ends. DNA for the CDR3: TGTGCCAGCAGTTACGGAGCCTCTGGAAACACCATATATTTT. Translating it yields CASSYGASGNTIYF.

Comment on this clone: This sample also contains other DNA sequences that code for the same CDR3. This chain uses TRBV29-1 with TRBJ1-4; 9 nucleotides agree with TRBD1. Germline CDR1 reads SQVTM; CDR2 reads ANQGSEA. The V gene end was trimmed by 4 bases and the J gene end by 5 bases; junction bases not matched to a gene: 2. The CDR3 sequence is 13 residues long. The CDR3 sequence is CSVAGQGNEKLFF. Here the CDR3 DNA reads TGCAGCGTTGCTGGACAGGGGAATGAAAAACTGTTTTTT.

The chain joins TRBV6-1 to TRBJ2-7, with TRBD2 matching over 7 bases. The J segment lost 2 bases and the V segment lost 7 bases, leaving 5 bases of the junction unmatched. The CDR3 consists of 13 residues. Germline assignment: CDR1 MNHNS and CDR2 SASEGT. CDR3 sequence reads: CASILARAYEQYF. In nucleotides, the CDR3 is TGTGCCAGCATACTAGCGCGAGCCTACGAGCAGTACTTC.